This section outlines one TCR beta chain sequence together with its context. Its antigen is unidentified. The data belong to a study of T cells in Graves' hyperthyroidism and ophthalmopathy. Study findings and constraints: Ophthalmopathy was predicted by the model a median of 6.5 months ahead of onset. Blood also carried most thyroid clonotypes expanded above 0.001.

Amplification targeted TCR beta CDR3 regions from RNA transcripts. A set of HTBI primers served as the primers for a first-round RT-PCR of the TCR CDR3. TCRdb itself ran the multiplex PCR reads through MiXCR, one entry per CDR3 protein. The table has around 400,000 distinct CDR3 sequences, around 14% seen once; the top ten hold about a quarter. The CDR3 is 15 amino acids. From germline, CDR1 is MNHNS and CDR2 SASEGT. V was clipped by 6 bases and J by 9 bases; unmatched bases: 9. Diagnosis rested on symptoms, serum thyroxine and TRAb, thyroid ultrasound, and orbital computed tomography. Input material: blood. The chain recombines TRBV6-1 with TRBJ1-6; 9 bases are shared with TRBD1. The origin of this receptor is a woman younger than 30 with Graves' hyperthyroidism that later progressed to Graves' ophthalmopathy. The CDR3 DNA sequence: TGTGCCAGCAGATATCAGCGGGACAGGGCTTCACCCCTCCACTTT. Translating it yields CASRYQRDRASPLHF.